The present T cell receptor beta chain was sequenced within a study of CD4+ T cells in melanoma. Study conclusions and caveats: A reported correlation linked neoantigen-specific CD4+ T cells to CD8+, macrophage and B cell function. Neoantigen-specific CD4+ T cells in melanoma reportedly had diverse differentiation states.

The CDR3 runs 14 residues. The junction had 2 bases not matched to a gene; V was cut back by 6 bases and J by 0 bases. The V gene's germline CDR1 is SNHLY and CDR2 FYNNEI. Clones were sequenced by immunoSEQ multiplex PCR, and TCRdb holds only the in-frame ones, with some missing. The table has about 15,000 clones, approximately 80% seen once. Notes on this clone: Its target is not known.

The chain uses TRBV2 and TRBJ1-5; 7 bases fit TRBD1. The clonotype originates from a human donor with melanoma. The sequenced sample consisted of cells from a culture (not recorded whether cultured in vitro). The CDR3 bases are TGTGCCAGCAGGACAGGGCTTAGCAATCAGCCCCAGCATTTT. Protein product: CASRTGLSNQPQHF.